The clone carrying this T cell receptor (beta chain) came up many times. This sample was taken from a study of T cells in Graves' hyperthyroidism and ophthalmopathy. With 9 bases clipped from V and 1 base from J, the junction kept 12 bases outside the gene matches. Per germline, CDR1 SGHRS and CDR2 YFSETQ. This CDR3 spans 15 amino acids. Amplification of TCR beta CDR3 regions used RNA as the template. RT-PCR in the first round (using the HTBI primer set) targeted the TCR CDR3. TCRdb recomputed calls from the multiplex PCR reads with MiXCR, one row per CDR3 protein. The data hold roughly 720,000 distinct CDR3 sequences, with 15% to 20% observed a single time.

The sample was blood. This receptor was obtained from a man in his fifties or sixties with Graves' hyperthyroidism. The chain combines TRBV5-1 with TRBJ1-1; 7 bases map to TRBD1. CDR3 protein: CATQTGAMGNTEAFF. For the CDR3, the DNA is TGCGCCACCCAAACAGGGGCAATGGGGAACACTGAAGCTTTCTTT.